These T cell receptor beta chains were read from a single sample in a study of cytomegalovirus exposure and HLA in healthy donors. Assay: immunoSEQ multiplex PCR; the TCRdb copy retains only in-frame clones and omits some. In the table there are roughly 120,000 clones, about 80% of which are singletons. The sequenced material came from PBMCs. The receptors here all came from a woman aged 18 to 35 in good health and CMV-seropositive. The conserved cysteine and the conserved F or W are not part of the CDR3 here. The order of the fields is D gene, V gene, J gene, CDR3 protein. D genes are given only for firm matches.

>-|TRBV6-5|TRBJ1-1
ASSNHMNTEAF
>TRBD1|TRBV2|TRBJ1-1
ASTGTGGGEAF
>-|TRBV7-6|TRBJ2-7
ASSLTSGRVPYEQY
>TRBD1|TRBV6-6|TRBJ1-3
ASSYPRTGSGNTIY
>TRBD1|TRBV27|TRBJ1-4
ASSTGTGGKKLF
>TRBD1|TRBV7-9|TRBJ2-2
ASSLATPRQGRVF
>-|TRBV5-8|TRBJ1-1
ASSLAGQNTEAF
>-|TRBV19|TRBJ1-2
ASSITDGRYGYT
>TRBD1|TRBV15|TRBJ1-3
ATRTGVGNTIY
>-|TRBV7-9|TRBJ1-5
ASSQGGSNQPQH
>-|TRBV10-1|TRBJ2-5
ASSRGGDQETQY
>TRBD2|TRBV7-8|TRBJ2-5
ASSSGPLAGGPLGETQY
>-|TRBV5-6|TRBJ2-5
ASSLQTDWTLETQY
>-|TRBV28|TRBJ2-1
ASSSGSLKGAYNEQF
>-|TRBV9|TRBJ2-6
ASSVQGSGANVLT
>TRBD1|TRBV15|TRBJ2-7
ATSSVPMTGVEQY
>TRBD2|TRBV7-6|TRBJ2-7
ASSLGRGGPYEQY
>-|TRBV5-1|TRBJ1-1
ASSLEDYTEAF
>-|TRBV27|TRBJ1-1
ASSLGHGGTEAF
>TRBD2|TRBV28|TRBJ2-5
ASSPPFAGGGETQY
>-|TRBV6-5|TRBJ1-6
ASSYSGSSYNSPLH
>-|TRBV18|TRBJ2-7
ASSMDREGYEQY
>TRBD1|TRBV28|TRBJ1-5
ASSLMDRYLRGTQPQH
>-|TRBV18|TRBJ1-2
ASSPSPSGYT
>TRBD2|TRBV5-4|TRBJ2-3
ASSPGLGDTQY
>-|TRBV7-9|TRBJ2-3
ASSLVFQDTQY
>TRBD1|TRBV28|TRBJ1-5
ASTLLDRDNQPQH
>TRBD2|TRBV25-1|TRBJ2-1
ASLAGVGNEQF
>-|TRBV5-1|TRBJ2-1
ASSLGTYGGPLNEQF
>-|TRBV4-2|TRBJ1-5
ASSQDWGGSVQPQH
>TRBD2|TRBV9|TRBJ2-6
ASSVALGRDYSGANVLT
>-|TRBV21-1|TRBJ1-1
ASSKEAEDTEAF
>-|TRBV9|TRBJ1-3
ASSGTIERGSGNTIY
>-|TRBV12-5|TRBJ2-3
ASGSGGGTQY
>TRBD2|TRBV5-1|TRBJ2-3
ASSLGTSGTDTQY
>-|TRBV28|TRBJ2-1
ASSTRESGKGEQF
>TRBD1|TRBV5-1|TRBJ1-4
ASSWTGGEKLF
>TRBD1|TRBV5-1|TRBJ2-7
ASSWTGQEQY
>TRBD1|TRBV28|TRBJ2-2
ASSLYHRGQATGELF
>TRBD1|TRBV18|TRBJ1-5
ASSTGTGTGAKQPQH
>TRBD2|TRBV7-8|TRBJ2-2
ASSSGRGLAMAGELF
>-|TRBV27|TRBJ2-5
ASSSWGGQETQY
>TRBD2|TRBV2|TRBJ2-7
ASSEIAGGFYEQY
>-|TRBV4-1|TRBJ2-7
ASSQVVVEEQY
>TRBD1|TRBV6-1|TRBJ1-4
ASAGQDEKLF
>TRBD2|TRBV5-8|TRBJ2-1
ASSSRGLRRELSYNEQF
>TRBD2|TRBV28|TRBJ2-1
ASIGTSLLNEQF
>TRBD2|TRBV6-6|TRBJ2-7
ASEKAGGGAYEQY
>-|TRBV19|TRBJ1-2
ASSIGPGERYT
>-|TRBV10-3|TRBJ2-2
ASGFNTGELF
>-|TRBV25-1|TRBJ2-7
ASSVQGPYEQY
>-|TRBV21-1|TRBJ2-7
ASSKIGQGWYEQY
>-|TRBV4-1|TRBJ2-3
ASSQDRGLDTQY
>-|TRBV2|TRBJ2-5
ATARGRSETQY
>TRBD2|TRBV25-1|TRBJ2-4
ASSARGTINIQY
>-|TRBV6-6|TRBJ2-3
ASSSGQHSRTDTQY
>TRBD1|TRBV19|TRBJ1-5
ASSIAGGLFQPQH
>TRBD2|TRBV27|TRBJ2-7
ASSFLGLAGGPSYEQY
>-|TRBV4-1|TRBJ2-7
ASSHKTGPNEQY
>TRBD1|TRBV19|TRBJ1-2
AVRDRGRANYGYT